These 20 T cell receptor beta chains originate from one sample sequenced in a study of T cell repertoires in cytomegalovirus infection (dated by TCRdb to about 2019). The sequencer was an Illumina HiSeq 1500. In-frame beta chains were kept once TCRdb had trimmed the public reads at Q25 with fastp and called clones with MiXCR. One record per CDR3 amino acid sequence lists the most common genes and DNA. The sample table holds about 400,000 distinct CDR3 sequences, of which less than 20% were seen once. Under 9% of the sample is held by the ten biggest clonotypes. Input material: PBMCs. These receptors came from a human donor in good health (CMV status not recorded). Some clones in this sample may be carry-over from other donors' samples.

Many counts were recorded for this clonotype. The chain carries TRBV11-2 and TRBJ1-1; TRBD1 agrees at 7 bases. The length of the CDR3 is 15 residues. Germline V gene sequence: CDR1 SGHAT, CDR2 FQNNGV. V trimming: 5 bases; J trimming: 0 bases; junction bases outside the gene matches: 6. The CDR3 here is CASSTRTGMNTEAFF. The CDR3, as DNA: TGTGCCAGCAGCACCCGGACAGGTATGAACACTGAAGCTTTCTTT.

This clonotype has a handful of counts. This chain uses TRBV10-3 with TRBJ1-4, with D perhaps TRBD1 (5 bases). Germline V gives CDR1 ENHRY, CDR2 SYGVKD. Trimming stripped 6 bases from V and 0 bases from J, with 17 bases between. This CDR3 spans 17 amino acids. The CDR3 is CAISGTARGSTNEKLFF. DNA for the CDR3: TGTGCCATCAGCGGGACGGCCCGGGGATCAACTAATGAAAAACTGTTTTTT.

This chain links TRBV19 with TRBJ2-7, with a weak D call TRBD2 (5 bases). V shed 0 bases and J shed 0 bases, with 15 bases lying between them. Germline assignment: CDR1 LNHDA and CDR2 SQIVND (reference sequence). The CDR3 runs 17 residues. CDR3: CASSIDGRGSFSYEQYF. The CDR3 DNA reads TGTGCCAGTAGTATAGATGGCCGCGGGTCCTTCTCCTACGAGCAGTACTTC.

This clonotype was detected a few times. A much bigger clone sits one base away, suggesting this may be a read error. This chain uses TRBV2 with TRBJ2-3; unclear D gene. The germline V gene encodes CDR1 SNHLY and CDR2 FYNNEI. This CDR3 is built from 12 residues. V was shortened by 7 bases and J by 1 base, with 6 bases between the two germline ends. The CDR3 loop reads CASIAGTDTQYF. The CDR3 DNA reads as TGTGCCAGCATTGCGGGCACAGATACGCAGTATTTT.

This clonotype was observed many times. This chain uses TRBV7-2 with TRBJ2-3, with D perhaps matching TRBD1 (5 bases). Germline V gene lookup returns CDR1 SGHTA and CDR2 FQGNSA. V shed 0 bases and J shed 1 base, with 11 bases lying between them. This CDR3 has 16 amino acids. The CDR3 reads CASSLAPGAGTDTQYF. The CDR3 region has the DNA TGTGCCAGCAGCTTAGCGCCTGGGGCGGGCACAGATACGCAGTATTTT.

The rearrangement uses TRBV7-9 and TRBJ2-1; 9 bases are shared with TRBD1. CDR1 SEHNR and CDR2 FQNEAQ come from the germline V gene (reference sequence). Trimming removed 4 bases from V and 8 bases from J; junction bases left unmatched: 18. The CDR3 has 18 residues. This chain's CDR3 is CASSSRSWTGVAVHEQFF. For the CDR3, the DNA is TGTGCCAGCAGCTCCCGGAGTTGGACAGGGGTTGCTGTACATGAGCAGTTCTTC.

This chain links TRBV20-1 with TRBJ1-3, with D hard to call. CDR1 is DFQATT and CDR2 is SNEGSKA in the germline V gene (reference sequence). Trimming took off 4 bases at V and 9 bases at J, with 22 bases between the two ends. The CDR3 sequence is 15 residues long. The CDR3 spells CSATFFGQTSGTIYF. CDR3 sequence (DNA): TGCAGTGCTACATTCTTCGGGCAGACCAGCGGCACCATATATTTT.

The genes are TRBV28 and TRBJ2-3; no definite D call. CDR1 and CDR2 from the germline V gene are MDHEN and SYDVKM. The CDR3 sequence is 13 residues long. Trimming stripped 4 bases from V and 6 bases from J, with 11 bases between. CDR3 amino acids: CASSSTVRDTQYF. The CDR3 nucleotides read TGTGCCAGCAGTTCAACGGTTCGGGATACGCAGTATTTT.

This clonotype was found once. The chain uses TRBV3-1 and TRBJ2-5; TRBD1 might be the D (5 bases). The V end was cut by 0 bases, the J end by 7 bases, with 21 bases between. CDR3 length: 17 amino acids. Germline values: CDR1 LGHDT, CDR2 YNNKEL (reference sequence). CDR3 loop: CASSQDRSGQLAWTQYF. Written as DNA, the CDR3 is TGTGCCAGCAGCCAAGATCGGTCAGGGCAATTGGCATGGACCCAGTACTTC.

A word on this clonotype: Since no conserved phenylalanine or tryptophan closes the CDR3, a read error is the likely cause. The gene calls are TRBV6-4 and TRBJ2-3; D might be TRBD2 (5 bases). CDR3 length: 14 amino acids. V lost 6 bases, J lost 0 bases, and 10 bases lay in between. Germline loops: CDR1 MRHNA, CDR2 SNTAGT. Here the CDR3 reads CASRATSSTDTQYY. Here the CDR3 DNA reads TGTGCCAGCAGGGCAACTAGTAGCACAGATACGCAGTATTAT.

This clonotype was found many times. J is TRBJ2-2 and V is TRBV7-2, with D possibly being TRBD1 (6 bases). The V and J ends lost 2 bases and 6 bases respectively, with 13 bases between them. This CDR3 contains 15 residues. The germline CDR1 and CDR2 sequences are SGHTA and FQGNSA. CDR3 amino acids: CASSLTHREPGELFF. The DNA of the CDR3 is TGTGCCAGCAGCTTAACTCACAGGGAGCCCGGGGAGCTGTTTTTT.

Regarding this clonotype: This may come from a read error, since a much larger clone is one base off. As DNA, the CDR3 is TGTGCCGGCAGCTTAGGATCTGGGGAAAAAGAAAAACTGTTTTTT. This encodes CAGSLGSGEKEKLFF. The chain combines TRBV7-2 with TRBJ1-4; D not resolved. The CDR3 totals 15 residues. Germline V gives CDR1 SGHTA, CDR2 FQGNSA.

This clonotype was counted at least ten times. This chain connects TRBV4-3 to TRBJ2-7; 9 positions agree with TRBD2. CDR1 LGHNA and CDR2 YSLEER come from the germline V gene. The CDR3 runs 17 residues. V lost 3 bases to trimming and J lost 2 bases; unmatched junction nucleotides: 11. This CDR3 reads CASSHKVYEREAYEQYF. CDR3 nucleotides: TGCGCCAGCAGCCACAAAGTTTACGAGCGGGAGGCCTACGAGCAGTACTTC.

A note on this clonotype: This may arise from a read error, as a much more abundant clone is one base away. The V call is TRBV4-3, the J call TRBJ1-5, with a possible D match to TRBD1 (5 bases). The CDR3 is 15 residues long. Germline assignment: CDR1 LGHNA and CDR2 YSLEER. CDR3 amino acids: CARSAGLGSNQPQHF. The CDR3 nucleotides are TGCGCCCGCAGCGCGGGACTCGGTAGCAATCAGCCCCAGCATTTT.

The chain links TRBV30 to TRBJ2-1; a possible D gene is TRBD1 (6 bases). The V gene lost 3 bases and the J gene lost 7 bases, with 16 bases spanning the gap. CDR1 and CDR2 (germline): GTSNPN, SVGIG (reference sequence). The CDR3 consists of 14 residues. The CDR3 sequence is CAWSKGRGGNEQFF. The CDR3 nucleotides read TGTGCCTGGAGCAAGGGCAGGGGTGGGAATGAGCAGTTCTTC.

This clonotype was seen at least ten times. This chain links TRBV6-2 or TRBV6-3 with TRBJ2-3; no reliable D call. Per the germline V gene, CDR1 is MNHEY and CDR2 is SVGEGT. The V gene lost 6 bases and the J gene lost 8 bases, with 18 bases spanning the gap. This CDR3 is 14 amino acids long. The CDR3 DNA reads TGTGCCAGCAGCCTCCCCCCGGTGGATCCTACGCAGTATTTT. Translated: CASSLPPVDPTQYF.

The chain recombines TRBV11-2 with TRBJ2-1; 9 bases fit TRBD2. The V segment lost 10 bases and the J segment 6 bases; nucleotides outside the gene matches: 10. Germline values: CDR1 SGHAT, CDR2 FQNNGV. The length of the CDR3 is 14 residues. CDR3 protein: CANCQSGRLNEQFF. CDR3 nucleotides: TGTGCCAATTGTCAGAGCGGGAGGCTCAATGAGCAGTTCTTC. Complete variable domain (other parts from reference TRBV11-2 and TRBJ2-1): EAGVAQSPRYKIIEKRQSVAFWCNPISGHATLYWYQQILGQGPKLLIQFQNNGVVDDSQLPKDRFSAERLKGVDSTLKIQPAKLEDSAVYLCANCQSGRLNEQFFGPGTRLTVL.

This clonotype showed up many times. The CDR3 sequence is CASSTSGIVYEQYF. CDR3 sequence (DNA): TGTGCCAGCAGTACTAGCGGGATAGTCTACGAGCAGTACTTC. The rearrangement uses TRBV6-1 and TRBJ2-7, with 10 bases aligning to TRBD2. This CDR3 is 14 amino acids long. The ends lost 5 bases at V and 3 bases at J; junction bases unmatched: 4. CDR1 and CDR2 (germline): MNHNS, SASEGT.

This clonotype came up a few times. V is TRBV4-3 and J is TRBJ1-6; TRBD1 aligns across 7 bases. The V segment lost 0 bases and the J segment 9 bases; nucleotides outside the gene matches: 17. Germline V CDR1 and CDR2: LGHNA, YSLEER. The CDR3 runs to 19 residues. The CDR3: CASSQDGEDRGGASSPLHF. CDR3 coding DNA: TGCGCCAGCAGCCAAGATGGAGAAGATAGAGGGGGCGCATCTTCACCCCTCCACTTT.

V is TRBV12-3 or TRBV12-4 and J is TRBJ1-2, with TRBD1 matching 9 bases. CDR3 length: 15 amino acids. V dropped 6 bases and J dropped 0; count of bases not matched to a gene: 5. This CDR3 is CASSWGQGANYGYTF. The CDR3 DNA reads as TGTGCCAGCAGCTGGGGACAGGGAGCTAACTATGGCTACACCTTC.